This record covers a single TCR beta chain. TCRdb independently ran MiXCR on the RACE reads; one entry per CDR3 protein. The table has 90,000 to 120,000 distinct CDR3 sequences, 8% to 13% seen once. The record originates from a study of human T cells and chemical hapten exposure. For the study at large: A mostly female patient group had alopecia areata, totalis or universalis.

The time point: patch test 1, 2 weeks after DPC sensitization. Specified treatment: therapeutic diphenylcyclopropenone sensitization with weekly scalp DPC. Sequences were derived from whole blood, sampled in connection with sensitization to the hapten diphenylcyclopropenone (DPC). The sequence derives from a woman aged 40 to 50 with alopecia areata. Some clones in this sample may be carry-over from other donors' samples.

In nucleotides, the CDR3 is TGTGCCAGCAGCCAGTGGAGGGGGCGAAGGTCATCTCGGGAAAACTATGGCTACACCTTC. It yields the protein CASSQWRGRRSSRENYGYTF. The V gene is TRBV7-2, the J gene TRBJ1-2; 7 nucleotides align to TRBD1. In germline, CDR1 is SGHTA, CDR2 FQGNSA. V shed 5 bases and J 2 bases; nucleotides not matched to a gene: 23. This CDR3 is built from 20 residues.